The 28 T cell receptor beta chains below all came from one sample that was sequenced in a study of T cells in Graves' hyperthyroidism and ophthalmopathy. From RNA transcripts, TCR beta CDR3 regions were amplified. A first-round RT-PCR of the TCR CDR3 used the HTBI primer set. TCRdb called the multiplex PCR reads again in MiXCR, with one record for every CDR3 protein. The sample has about 560,000 distinct CDR3 sequences, over 15% seen once; the top ten hold 18%. What was sequenced was blood. The receptors were sampled from a young woman with Graves' hyperthyroidism.

Only a few counts were recorded for this clonotype. The V gene is TRBV30, the J gene TRBJ2-3; 11 bases are shared with TRBD2. CDR3 length: 18 residues. The junction had 11 bases not matched to a gene; V was cut back by 2 bases and J by 1 base. CDR1 is GTSNPN and CDR2 is SVGIG in the germline V gene (reference sequence). The CDR3 DNA sequence: TGTGCCTGGAGTTCAGGACTAGCGGGTTATTTTGGCACAGATACGCAGTATTTT. Translated, it gives CAWSSGLAGYFGTDTQYF. Complete variable domain (other parts from reference TRBV30 and TRBJ2-3): SQTIHQWPATLVQPVGSPLSLECTVEGTSNPNLYWYRQAAGRGLQLLFYSVGIGQISSEVPQNLSASRPQDRQFILSSKKLLLSDSGFYLCAWSSGLAGYFGTDTQYFGPGTRLTVL.

This clonotype was observed a handful of times. The chain employs TRBV28 and TRBJ1-3, with a weak D call TRBD1 (6 bases). Germline V CDR1 and CDR2: MDHEN, SYDVKM. V was shortened by 6 bases and J by 2 bases, with 20 bases between the two germline ends. The CDR3 is 17 residues long. This CDR3 is CASSSPPQGLPGNTIYF. The DNA of the CDR3 is TGTGCCAGCAGCTCGCCACCCCAGGGGCTTCCTGGAAACACCATATATTTT. Combining the CDR3 with reference TRBV28 and TRBJ1-3 gives the whole variable domain DVKVTQSSRYLVKRTGEKVFLECVQDMDHENMFWYRQDPGLGLRLIYFSYDVKMKEKGDIPEGYSVSREKKERFSLILESASTNQTSMYLCASSSPPQGLPGNTIYFGEGSWLTVV.

This clonotype was counted many times. The chain joins TRBV3-1 to TRBJ1-1, with D perhaps matching TRBD1 (5 bases). This CDR3 region has 13 residues. Trimming removed 6 bases from V and 1 base from J, with 9 bases in between. From germline, CDR1 is LGHDT and CDR2 YNNKEL (reference sequence). The CDR3 region is CASRAGPNTEAFF. The CDR3 coding sequence is TGTGCCAGCAGGGCAGGGCCGAACACTGAAGCTTTCTTT.

This clonotype has just a few counts. The V and J genes are TRBV10-3 and TRBJ2-5; TRBD2 agrees at 14 bases. This CDR3 has 18 residues. Germline V lookup: CDR1 ENHRY, CDR2 SYGVKD. J was trimmed by 2 bases and V by 4 bases; bases with no gene match: 9. The CDR3 here is CAISGGLAGGLGQETQYF. CDR3 in DNA: TGTGCCATCAGTGGCGGACTAGCGGGAGGATTGGGACAAGAGACCCAGTACTTC.

This clonotype has at least ten counts. Here the CDR3 DNA reads TGTGCCAGCAGTGAAGTACCCCAGGGAACTGAAGCTTTCTTT. It is translated as CASSEVPQGTEAFF. V gene TRBV2 combines with J gene TRBJ1-1; weak D call: TRBD1 (5 bases). V shed 1 base and J shed 5 bases, with 11 bases lying between them. CDR3 length: 14 amino acids. Germline-derived CDR1 and CDR2 are SNHLY and FYNNEI.

This clonotype was observed a few times. V usage is TRBV20-1 and J usage is TRBJ2-1, with TRBD2 matching 8 bases. The CDR3 has 15 residues. CDR1 and CDR2 from the germline V gene are DFQATT and SNEGSKA (reference sequence). The ends lost 6 bases at V and 6 bases at J; junction bases unmatched: 13. The CDR3 DNA follows: TGCAGTGCCTTACAAAGCGGGAGATATATCAATGAGCAGTTCTTC. This gives the protein CSALQSGRYINEQFF.

This clonotype has only a few counts. The J gene is TRBJ2-5, the V gene TRBV20-1; weak D call: TRBD2 (7 bases). The CDR3 covers 16 residues. V dropped 0 bases and J dropped 1 base, with 15 bases sitting between them. The germline CDR1 and CDR2 sequences are DFQATT and SNEGSKA (reference sequence). The CDR3 loop is CSAREPRGGAQETQYF. The CDR3 DNA follows: TGCAGTGCTAGAGAGCCGAGAGGGGGGGCCCAAGAGACCCAGTACTTC.

The sample holds a few counts of this clonotype. The V call is TRBV10-2, the J call TRBJ2-4; 8 bases are a match to TRBD1. The germline V gene has CDR1 WSHSY and CDR2 SAAADI. The CDR3 consists of 15 residues. The ends lost 6 bases at V and 0 bases at J; junction bases unmatched: 4. The CDR3 sequence: CASSDRGPAKNIQYF. The CDR3 bases are TGCGCCAGCAGCGACAGGGGACCAGCCAAAAACATTCAGTACTTC.

This clonotype has a handful of counts. This chain connects TRBV15 to TRBJ1-5; a possible D gene is TRBD1 (5 bases). The CDR3 is made up of 16 amino acids. Trimming shortened V by 0 bases and J by 1 base, and 10 bases separated the two germline ends. In germline, CDR1 is LNHNV, CDR2 YYDKDF (reference sequence). CDR3 in DNA: TGTGCCACCAGCAGAGAACGAACAGGAAGCAATCAGCCCCAGCATTTT. This codes for CATSRERTGSNQPQHF.

J is TRBJ2-1 and V is TRBV4-3, with a weak D call TRBD1 (6 bases). This CDR3 has 14 residues. The V gene lost 0 bases and the J gene lost 5 bases, with 8 bases spanning the gap. Germline-derived CDR1 and CDR2 are LGHNA and YSLEER. CDR3 region: CASSQDEGDNEQFF. CDR3 in DNA: TGCGCCAGCAGCCAAGACGAGGGGGACAATGAGCAGTTCTTC.

This clonotype was counted between two and nine times. This chain uses TRBV27 with TRBJ1-2; TRBD1 is a possible D gene (5 bases). The germline V gene has CDR1 MNHEY and CDR2 SMNVEV (reference sequence). V dropped 6 bases and J dropped 4 bases, with 24 bases sitting between them. The CDR3 has 17 residues. The CDR3 here is CASRPSRVRRIFYGYTF. DNA for the CDR3: TGTGCCAGCAGGCCCTCCAGGGTACGGAGAATATTCTATGGCTACACCTTC.

J is TRBJ2-1 and V is TRBV15; TRBD2 matches 12 bases. J was trimmed by 9 bases and V by 5 bases; bases with no gene match: 11. This CDR3 region has 16 residues. Germline loops: CDR1 LNHNV, CDR2 YYDKDF (reference sequence). CDR3 loop: CATSGRLLAGGGEQFF. CDR3 coding DNA: TGTGCCACCAGCGGACGGTTGCTAGCGGGAGGGGGTGAGCAGTTCTTC.

This clonotype was seen repeatedly, ten times or more. The chain uses TRBV2 and TRBJ1-2; no reliable D call. The CDR3 covers 11 residues. The V gene lost 10 bases and the J gene lost 8 bases, with 14 bases spanning the gap. Germline V gene sequence: CDR1 SNHLY, CDR2 FYNNEI. The CDR3 loop is CAITDRGGYTF. As DNA, the CDR3 is TGTGCCATAACTGACCGTGGGGGCTACACCTTC.

In its sample, this clonotype was seen many times. V gene TRBV7-8 combines with J gene TRBJ2-7; the match to TRBD1 covers 7 bases. The CDR3 contains 13 residues. CDR1 SGHVS and CDR2 FQNEAQ come from the germline V gene. J lost 2 bases, V lost 10 bases, and 8 bases had no gene match. CDR3 sequence: CATQDRTTYEQYF. CDR3 in DNA: TGTGCCACCCAGGACAGGACCACCTACGAGCAGTACTTC.

The CDR3 bases are TGCGCCAGCAGCCAAGAAGGTAGCGGCTCACCCCAGTACTTC. It encodes CASSQEGSGSPQYF. The rearrangement links TRBV4-3 to TRBJ2-5, with D possibly matching TRBD2 (6 bases). Germline assignment: CDR1 LGHNA and CDR2 YSLEER. The ends were cut back, 0 bases at V and 9 bases at J, with 14 bases in the middle. The CDR3 spans 14 residues.

In this sample, this clonotype turned up a few times. The chain uses TRBV5-1 and TRBJ2-1; no definite D call. Trimming cost V 0 bases and J 6 bases, with 10 bases left between them. The germline CDR1 and CDR2 sequences are SGHRS and YFSETQ. The CDR3 totals 14 residues. CDR3 DNA sequence: TGCGCCAGCAGCTTGGTCTCATTGGGCAATGAGCAGTTCTTC. It codes for CASSLVSLGNEQFF.

The chain has TRBV30 and TRBJ2-5; 9 nucleotides agree with TRBD1. V shed 6 bases, J shed 5 bases, and the junction held 7 bases outside the gene matches. The germline CDR1 and CDR2 sequences are GTSNPN and SVGIG (reference sequence). CDR3 length: 13 residues. Here the CDR3 reads CACTGGAWETQYF. CDR3 nucleotide sequence: TGTGCCTGTACAGGGGGCGCGTGGGAGACCCAGTACTTC.

There are a few counts of this clonotype. The chain has TRBV14 and TRBJ1-2; D is undetermined. The germline V gene has CDR1 SGHDN and CDR2 FVKESK. Trimming removed 6 bases at V and 8 bases at J, with 16 bases between. The CDR3 length is 13 residues. The CDR3 loop reads CASSLENRRGYTF. The CDR3 bases are TGTGCCAGCAGTCTGGAGAACAGACGCGGCTACACCTTC.

This clonotype was seen many times. The chain links TRBV11-2 to TRBJ2-1; D gene ambiguous. The CDR3 sequence is 13 residues long. With 6 bases removed from V and 2 bases from J, the gap between germline ends came to 8 bases. Germline-derived CDR1 and CDR2 are SGHAT and FQNNGV. CDR3 nucleotide sequence: TGTGCCAGCAGGCTAGTGGCCTACAATGAGCAGTTCTTC. This translates into CASRLVAYNEQFF.

This clonotype was found a few times. J is TRBJ2-7 and V is TRBV7-9, with 10 bases fitting TRBD1. The J call could be wrong; TRBJ2-1 is a better fit for the DNA end. The germline gives CDR1 SEHNR, CDR2 FQNEAQ (reference sequence). The CDR3 runs to 14 residues. DNA for the CDR3: TGTGCCAGCAGGCGGACCGACAGGGGGCACGAGCAGTTCTTC. Translated, it gives CASRRTDRGHEQFF.

The gene calls are TRBV2 and TRBJ1-2, with 9 bases aligning to TRBD1. Germline V CDR1 and CDR2: SNHLY, FYNNEI. V gave up 3 bases and J gave up 2 bases; unmatched junction bases: 4. This CDR3 has 15 amino acids. The CDR3, as DNA: TGTGCCAGCAGTGACCCCGGGACAGGGAACTATGGCTACACCTTC. This sequence encodes CASSDPGTGNYGYTF.

This chain links TRBV12-3 or TRBV12-4 with TRBJ1-4, with D possibly matching TRBD1 (6 bases). The CDR3 consists of 14 residues. V lost 5 bases and J lost 2, with 9 bases in between. The CDR3 here is CASSRDRTNEKLFF. CDR3 coding DNA: TGTGCCAGCAGTCGTGACAGGACTAATGAAAAACTGTTTTTT.

This clonotype showed up many times. This rearrangement joins TRBV27 to TRBJ2-1, with 12 bases lining up with TRBD2. Germline CDR1 and CDR2: MNHEY and SMNVEV (reference sequence). The V segment lost 2 bases and the J segment 1 base; nucleotides outside the gene matches: 6. The CDR3 runs 18 residues. CDR3 bases: TGTGCCAGCAGTTTAGTTAGAGGACTAGCGGGGTCCTACAATGAGCAGTTCTTC. It specifies CASSLVRGLAGSYNEQFF.

This clonotype was observed a few times. V and J are TRBV11-2 and TRBJ2-7; 10 bases line up with TRBD1. Trimming took 6 bases from V and 3 from J; bases not matched to a gene: 8. Germline V gives CDR1 SGHAT, CDR2 FQNNGV. The CDR3 length is 15 residues. The CDR3 nucleotides read TGTGCCAGCAGGGAAGGGACAGGGGCTTACTACGAGCAGTACTTC. Its translation: CASREGTGAYYEQYF.

This clonotype has ten or more counts. The CDR3: CASSFLGVGAKNIQYF. CDR3 nucleotides: TGTGCCAGCAGTTTTCTCGGGGTCGGGGCCAAAAACATTCAGTACTTC. The chain links TRBV28 to TRBJ2-4; TRBD2 is a possible D gene (5 bases). The CDR3 has 16 residues. V lost 3 bases and J lost 1, with 13 bases in between. CDR1 and CDR2 from the germline V gene are MDHEN and SYDVKM.

Notes on this clonotype: Possible read error: a much larger clone is one base away. This chain joins TRBV7-8 and TRBJ2-3, with D possibly matching TRBD2 (6 bases). Per germline, CDR1 SGHVS and CDR2 FQNEAQ. The CDR3 length is 17 residues. The CDR3 DNA sequence: TGTGTCAGCAGCCCGAGGCGGGTCGGCGGGGACACAGATACGCAGTATTTT. As protein: CVSSPRRVGGDTDTQYF.

This clonotype was recorded many times. The chain links TRBV3-1 to TRBJ1-5, with 8 bases lining up with TRBD1. The trim removed 5 bases at V and 6 bases at J, leaving 9 bases unmatched. Germline V CDR1 and CDR2: LGHDT, YNNKEL (reference sequence). This CDR3 contains 15 residues. In DNA form, the CDR3 reads TGTGCCAGCAGCAGCCGGGACAGGTTGCTTCAGCCCCAGCATTTT. Its translation is CASSSRDRLLQPQHF. Drawing the rest from reference TRBV3-1 and TRBJ1-5, the complete variable domain is DTAVSQTPKYLVTQMGNDKSIKCEQNLGHDTMYWYKQDSKKFLKIMFSYNNKELIINETVPNRFSPKSPDKAHLNLHINSLELGDSAVYFCASSSRDRLLQPQHFGDGTRLSIL.

This clonotype turned up a few times. J is TRBJ2-2 and V is TRBV4-2; 8 bases fit TRBD2. The trim removed 3 bases at V and 5 bases at J, leaving 8 bases unmatched. CDR3 length: 16 amino acids. From germline, CDR1 is LGHNA and CDR2 YNFKEQ. The CDR3 DNA reads as TGTGCCAGCAGCCAGGCACCGGGACTAGAGACCGGGGAGCTGTTTTTT. Protein: CASSQAPGLETGELFF.